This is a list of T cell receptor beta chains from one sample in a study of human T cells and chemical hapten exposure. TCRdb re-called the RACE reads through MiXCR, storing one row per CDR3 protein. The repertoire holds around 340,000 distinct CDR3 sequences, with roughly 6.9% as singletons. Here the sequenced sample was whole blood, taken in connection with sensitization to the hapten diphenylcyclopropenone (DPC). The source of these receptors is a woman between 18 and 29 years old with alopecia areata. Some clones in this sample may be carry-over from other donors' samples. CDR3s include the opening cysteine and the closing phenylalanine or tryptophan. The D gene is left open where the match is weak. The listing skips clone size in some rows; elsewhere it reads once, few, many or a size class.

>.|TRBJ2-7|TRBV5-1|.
CASSSEGYEQYF
TGCGCCAGCAGCTCAGAGGGCTACGAGCAGTACTTC
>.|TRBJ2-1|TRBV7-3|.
CASSPQTGGRYNEQFF
TGTGCCAGCAGCCCTCAGACGGGGGGCCGTTACAATGAGCAGTTCTTC
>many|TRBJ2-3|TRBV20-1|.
CSARVTKATDTQYF
TGCAGTGCTAGAGTGACGAAAGCCACAGATACGCAGTATTTT
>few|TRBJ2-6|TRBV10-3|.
CAISQRASGANVLTF
TGTGCCATCAGTCAACGTGCCTCTGGGGCCAACGTCCTGACTTTC
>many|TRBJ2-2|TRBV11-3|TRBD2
CASSSGTSGGGGELFF
TGTGCCAGCAGCTCGGGGACTAGCGGGGGCGGCGGGGAGCTGTTTTTT
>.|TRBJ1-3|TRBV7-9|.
CASSSQGISGNTIYF
TGTGCCAGCAGCTCACAGGGAATCTCTGGAAACACCATATATTTT
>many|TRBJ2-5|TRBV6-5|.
CASSYSAGLQETQYF
TGTGCCAGCAGTTACTCGGCGGGGTTACAAGAGACCCAGTACTTC
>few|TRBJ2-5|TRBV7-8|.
CASSSRGWGETQYF
TGTGCCAGCAGCTCAAGGGGTTGGGGAGAGACCCAGTACTTC
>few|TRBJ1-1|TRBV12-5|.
CASGSTTPSEAFF
TGTGCTAGTGGTTCAACGACCCCTTCTGAAGCTTTCTTT
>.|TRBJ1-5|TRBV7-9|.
CASSETRVRQPQHF
TGTGCCAGCAGCGAGACCAGGGTGCGACAGCCCCAGCATTTT
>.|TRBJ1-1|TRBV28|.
CASSLLWGTNTEAFF
TGTGCCAGCAGTTTATTGTGGGGGACCAACACTGAAGCTTTCTTT
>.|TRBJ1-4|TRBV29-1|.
CSGGTAGEKLFF
TGCAGCGGTGGGACGGCCGGAGAAAAACTGTTTTTT
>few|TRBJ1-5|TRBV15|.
CATSRGGFSNQPQHF
TGTGCCACCAGCAGAGGAGGGTTCAGCAATCAGCCCCAGCATTTT
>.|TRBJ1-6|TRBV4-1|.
CASSQDTRSSYNSPLHF
TGCGCCAGCAGCCAAGATACGCGGAGCTCCTATAATTCACCCCTCCACTTT
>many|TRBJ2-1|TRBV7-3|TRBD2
CASSLSRTSGGAYNEQFF
TGTGCCAGCAGCTTAAGCAGAACTAGCGGGGGGGCCTACAATGAGCAGTTCTTC
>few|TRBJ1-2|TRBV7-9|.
CASSPRGQAANYGYTF
TGTGCCAGCAGCCCGCGGGGCCAGGCAGCAAACTATGGCTACACCTTC